The present entry profiles one T cell receptor beta chain with its context. What it binds is not known. The sample originates from a study of T cell repertoires in cytomegalovirus infection. Findings and limits, study-wide: Dominant in the ex vivo response were TCR beta clonotypes restricted by HLA-C and specific for CMV.

TCRdb re-analysed the reads in MiXCR, keeping a single row per CDR3 protein. The sample has around 430,000 distinct CDR3 sequences; under 55% are singletons. This receptor was identified in a human donor in good health (CMV status not recorded). Some clones in this sample may be carry-over from other donors' samples. Material: cultured PBMCs, obtained from culture after CMV antigen stimulation.

CDR3 sequence (DNA): TGCGCCAGCAGCTTGGAGGCAGGTGGGGACCAAGAGACCCAGTACTTC. Its protein product is CASSLEAGGDQETQYF. J is TRBJ2-5 and V is TRBV5-1; D not resolved. The CDR3 contains 16 residues. Germline V lookup: CDR1 SGHRS, CDR2 YFSETQ. Trimming left V 0 bases short and J 0 bases short, with 12 bases between.